The 15 T cell receptor beta chains given below trace back to one sample, sequenced in a study of T cell repertoires in cytomegalovirus infection. These receptors have no identified antigens. TCRdb analysed the reads with MiXCR anew, one entry per CDR3 protein. The table records roughly 340,000 distinct CDR3 sequences, almost 30% of them present only once. Sequences were derived from cultured PBMCs, sampled from culture after CMV antigen stimulation. These TCRs come from a human donor in good health (CMV status not recorded). Some clones in this sample may be carry-over from other donors' samples.

V gene TRBV7-9 combines with J gene TRBJ1-1; D is possibly TRBD1 (5 bases). Trimming took off 4 bases at V and 1 base at J, with 13 bases between the two ends. The CDR3 is made up of 15 amino acids. CDR1 is SEHNR, CDR2 FQNEAQ, per germline (reference sequence). The CDR3 loop is CASSSEGTQNTEAFF. CDR3 sequence (DNA): TGTGCCAGCAGCTCCGAAGGGACCCAGAACACTGAAGCTTTCTTT.

This clonotype was seen at least ten times. The chain is built from TRBV12-3 or TRBV12-4 and TRBJ2-1, with D unresolved. This CDR3 spans 13 amino acids. The ends were cut back, 6 bases at V and 4 bases at J, with 10 bases in the middle. CDR3 coding DNA: TGTGCCAGCAGCTCCGGGCCTTACAATGAGCAGTTCTTC. It yields the protein CASSSGPYNEQFF.

This clonotype was seen more than once but under ten times. The rearrangement joins TRBV11-2 to TRBJ1-1; 7 bases map to TRBD1. Germline CDR1 is SGHAT and CDR2 is FQNNGV. V lost 5 bases and J lost 7; bases outside the gene matches: 16. This CDR3 region has 16 residues. CDR3 nucleotides: TGTGCCAGCAGCGCTACAGGGGCACGAACACCCGGTGAAGCTTTCTTT. This gives the protein CASSATGARTPGEAFF.

The V and J genes are TRBV28 and TRBJ2-3; D ambiguous. V was clipped by 5 bases and J by 2 bases, with 11 bases between them. The germline V gene has CDR1 MDHEN and CDR2 SYDVKM. There are 14 residues in the CDR3. The DNA of the CDR3 is TGTGCCAGCAGTCCCCGTTGGTCCACAGATACGCAGTATTTT. It is translated as CASSPRWSTDTQYF.

This chain connects TRBV4-1 to TRBJ2-2; 9 positions match TRBD1. Germline V CDR1 and CDR2: MGHRA, YSYEKL. CDR3 length: 16 residues. With 4 bases clipped from V and 2 bases from J, the junction kept 5 bases outside the gene matches. CDR3 residues: CASSRGQGTNTGELFF. The CDR3 nucleotides read TGCGCCAGCAGCCGGGGACAGGGTACTAACACCGGGGAGCTGTTTTTT.

This chain joins TRBV5-5 and TRBJ1-2; TRBD1 aligns across 7 bases. V lost 4 bases, J lost 0 bases, and 6 bases stayed unmatched. Looked up from germline, CDR1 is SGHKS and CDR2 is YYEKEE (reference sequence). The CDR3 runs to 15 residues. The CDR3 DNA is TGTGCCAGCAGCCCGGGACAGCTTACTAACTATGGCTACACCTTC. This encodes CASSPGQLTNYGYTF. Full variable domain (missing parts from reference TRBV5-5 and TRBJ1-2): DAGVTQSPTHLIKTRGQQVTLRCSPISGHKSVSWYQQVLGQGPQFIFQYYEKEERGRGNFPDRFSARQFPNYSSELNVNALLLGDSALYLCASSPGQLTNYGYTFGSGTRLTVV.

This clonotype was counted ten times or more. The chain employs TRBV7-3 and TRBJ2-3; D is tentatively TRBD1 or TRBD2 (5 bases each). V was trimmed by 5 bases and J by 0 bases, leaving 15 bases between them. The length of the CDR3 is 16 residues. Germline CDR1 reads SGHTA; CDR2 reads FQGTGA. The DNA of the CDR3 is TGTGCCAGCAGCCCCGAGGGCAGGGCTAGCACAGATACGCAGTATTTT. The encoded protein is CASSPEGRASTDTQYF.

CDR3 sequence reads: CASSRTGTGNQPQHF. The CDR3 DNA reads TGCGCCAGCAGCCGAACCGGGACAGGGAATCAGCCCCAGCATTTT. The gene calls are TRBV4-1 and TRBJ1-5, with 9 bases fitting TRBD1. V lost 4 bases and J lost 4; bases outside the gene matches: 5. This CDR3 spans 15 amino acids. Germline assignment: CDR1 MGHRA and CDR2 YSYEKL.

This chain joins TRBV12-3 or TRBV12-4 and TRBJ1-4; TRBD1 is a possible D gene (5 bases). The CDR3 length is 11 residues. The V and J ends lost 9 bases and 15 bases respectively, with 17 bases between them. The CDR3, as DNA: TGTGCCAGTCACGGCCTGGGGCCGGTGTTTTTT. Encoded protein: CASHGLGPVFF.

The rearrangement joins TRBV24-1 to TRBJ2-2, with a tentative D call TRBD2 (6 bases). Trimming stripped 5 bases from V and 6 bases from J, with 12 bases between. The CDR3 sequence is 14 residues long. From germline, CDR1 is KGHDR and CDR2 SFDVKD. The CDR3 DNA sequence: TGTGCCACCAGTGGCGTTAGCGGCCCCGGGGAGCTGTTTTTT. It yields the protein CATSGVSGPGELFF.

This clonotype has a count of ten or more. V usage is TRBV7-2 and J usage is TRBJ2-5; maybe TRBD1 (6 bases). The CDR3 has 15 residues. The ends were cut back, 3 bases at V and 1 base at J, with 12 bases in the middle. Germline CDR1 and CDR2: SGHTA and FQGNSA. The CDR3 reads CASSFSSGVQETQYF. The DNA of the CDR3 is TGTGCCAGCAGCTTCTCCTCAGGGGTCCAAGAGACCCAGTACTTC. The variable domain in full, with the rest retrieved from reference TRBV7-2 and TRBJ2-5, is GAGVSQSPSNKVTEKGKDVELRCDPISGHTALYWYRQSLGQGLEFLIYFQGNSAPDKSGLPSDRFSAERTGGSVSTLTIQRTQQEDSAVYLCASSFSSGVQETQYFGPGTRLLVL.

This clonotype appeared a few times. The rearrangement joins TRBV9 to TRBJ2-5; D tentatively reads TRBD1 or TRBD2 (6 bases each). CDR3 length: 15 residues. V dropped 0 bases and J dropped 4 bases, with 13 bases sitting between them. Germline V gives CDR1 SGDLS, CDR2 YYNGEE. CDR3 in amino acids: CASSVEGGLGETQYF. CDR3 nucleotide sequence: TGTGCCAGCAGCGTAGAGGGGGGTTTGGGAGAGACCCAGTACTTC.

The chain carries TRBV19 and TRBJ1-2; D possibly corresponds to TRBD1 (5 bases). V shed 6 bases and J shed 4 bases, with 21 bases lying between them. The CDR3 extends over 16 amino acids. The germline CDR1 and CDR2 sequences are LNHDA and SQIVND (reference sequence). The CDR3 loop reads CASRPAAGPSGYGYTF. CDR3 DNA sequence: TGTGCCAGTAGACCCGCTGCGGGGCCGTCGGGCTATGGCTACACCTTC.

This clonotype was detected ten times or more. The chain links TRBV7-9 to TRBJ2-3; the D is unclear. The CDR3 runs 12 residues. Trimming took off 5 bases at V and 5 bases at J, with 8 bases between the two ends. Germline V gene data show CDR1 as SEHNR and CDR2 as FQNEAQ (reference sequence). In nucleotides, the CDR3 is TGTGCCAGCAGCGAAACCAGAGATACGCAGTATTTT. It specifies CASSETRDTQYF. Drawing the rest from reference TRBV7-9 and TRBJ2-3, the complete variable domain is DTGVSQNPRHKITKRGQNVTFRCDPISEHNRLYWYRQTLGQGPEFLTYFQNEAQLEKSRLLSDRFSAERPKGSFSTLEIQRTEQGDSAMYLCASSETRDTQYFGPGTRLTVL.

The V call is TRBV18, the J call TRBJ1-1; TRBD1 aligns across 7 bases. J lost 3 bases, V lost 4 bases, and 5 bases had no gene match. Per germline, CDR1 KGHSH and CDR2 LQKENI. The CDR3 has 14 amino acids. CDR3 protein: CASSLETGYTEAFF. CDR3 coding DNA: TGTGCCAGCTCACTGGAGACAGGGTACACTGAAGCTTTCTTT.